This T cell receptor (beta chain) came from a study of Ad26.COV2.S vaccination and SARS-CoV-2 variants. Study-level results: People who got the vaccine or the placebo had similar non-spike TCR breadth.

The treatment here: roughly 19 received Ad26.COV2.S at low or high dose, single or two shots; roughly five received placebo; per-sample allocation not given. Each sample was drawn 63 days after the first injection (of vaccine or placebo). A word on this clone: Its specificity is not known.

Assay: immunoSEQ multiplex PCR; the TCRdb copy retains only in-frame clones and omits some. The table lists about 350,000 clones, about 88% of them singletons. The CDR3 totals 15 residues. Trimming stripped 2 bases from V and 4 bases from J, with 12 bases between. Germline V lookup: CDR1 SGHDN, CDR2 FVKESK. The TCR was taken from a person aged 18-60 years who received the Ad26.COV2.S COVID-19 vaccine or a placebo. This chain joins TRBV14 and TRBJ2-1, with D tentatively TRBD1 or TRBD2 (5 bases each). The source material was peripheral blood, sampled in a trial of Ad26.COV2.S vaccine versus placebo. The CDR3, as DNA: TGTGCCAGCAGCCAACCAGGGAGATGGTACAATGAGCAGTTCTTC. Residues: CASSQPGRWYNEQFF.